This T cell receptor beta chain was retrieved from a study of T cells in Graves' hyperthyroidism and ophthalmopathy. Study outcomes and limitations: A model using 13 V-J features told ophthalmopathy apart from stable hyperthyroidism. Most expanded thyroid clonotypes above 0.001 recurred in blood.

The germline V gene has CDR1 SGHVS and CDR2 FNYEAQ. This CDR3 contains 16 residues. The V segment lost 5 bases and the J segment 3 bases; nucleotides outside the gene matches: 7. What was amplified from RNA transcripts were TCR beta CDR3 regions. Initially, a first-round RT-PCR of the TCR CDR3 employed the HTBI primer set. TCRdb fed the multiplex PCR reads into MiXCR, producing one record per CDR3 protein. Of 550,000 to 700,000 distinct CDR3 sequences in the sample, around 46% were seen once. There are many counts of this clonotype. Antigen: not known. The chain combines TRBV7-6 with TRBJ2-2; 9 nucleotides match TRBD2. Sequences were obtained from peripheral blood or thyroid tissue (not recorded which). This receptor was obtained from an adult woman with Graves' disease, either hyperthyroidism or ophthalmopathy (not recorded which). The CDR3 DNA reads as TGTGCCAGCAGCACACGGCCTAGCGGGGACACCGGGGAGCTGTTTTTT. This sequence encodes CASSTRPSGDTGELFF.